This TCR beta chain was sequenced during a study of OX40 agonist ivuxolimab in advanced cancers. Looking at the study overall: Three dose-escalation patients had partial responses: one with hepatocellular carcinoma and two with cutaneous melanoma.

Germline CDR1 and CDR2: LNHDA and SQIVND (reference sequence). This CDR3 contains 15 residues. V was clipped by 3 bases and J by 5 bases, with 16 bases between them. The investigators sampled blood at baseline, at cycle 4 day 1, and at cycle 7 day 1. Only in-frame clones appear in the TCRdb table, and some are missing; sequencing was by immunoSEQ multiplex PCR. The profile covers 29,000 or so clones, with around 90% appearing a single time and about a tenth taken by the ten largest. This sample comprised CD4+ or CD8+ T cells sorted from blood, obtained in a trial of the OX40 agonist ivuxolimab. V usage is TRBV19 and J usage is TRBJ1-1; weak D call: TRBD1 (5 bases). This TCR was recovered from an adult with an advanced solid tumor such as melanoma, head and neck, liver or kidney cancer. CDR3 protein: CASSIGRGLGTEAFF. The CDR3 region has the DNA TGTGCCAGTAGTATTGGTAGGGGCTTGGGGACTGAAGCTTTCTTT.